This T cell receptor (beta chain) is drawn from a study of T cells after yellow fever vaccination. In TCRdb, the 5' RACE reads were re-called with MiXCR into one record per CDR3 protein. Among around 120,000 distinct CDR3 sequences, 13% to 15% were seen once, and the ten largest hold 40% to 45%. Sequenced material: CD8+ T cells sorted from PBMCs, taken 5 days after the yellow fever booster vaccination. This TCR derives from a man aged 18 to 29 who received the YFV17D yellow fever vaccine.

As DNA, the CDR3 is TGTGCCAGCAGCCCAAGAGGGACAGACGACACTGAAGCTTTCTTT. It translates to CASSPRGTDDTEAFF. The V and J genes are TRBV9 and TRBJ1-1; 7 positions match TRBD1. The CDR3 consists of 15 residues. CDR1 and CDR2 (germline): SGDLS, YYNGEE. The V and J ends lost 4 bases and 3 bases, in that order; junction bases with no gene match: 9.